This T cell receptor (beta chain) came from a study of vaccination effects on CD4 cells after COVID-19 (dated by TCRdb to the early 2020s). With respect to the entire study: In the ViraFEST assay, PBMC were stimulated with viral peptide pools, and TCR sequencing was then used to find antigen-specific CD4+ T cell clonotypes based on their expansion. Across the study, the median time from the second dose to post-vaccine sampling was 72 days (range 14 to 241). Some 2 million PBMC per well were cultured with around 10 ug/ml peptides in IMDM containing approximately 4.5% human AB serum, about 9.6 IU/ml IL-2 and gentamicin. In both COVID-19 convalescent patients and infection-naive vaccine recipients, the study compared SARS-CoV-2 spike-specific CD4+ TCR repertoires from before mRNA vaccination with those from after it. Altogether, about 10 COVID-19 convalescent patients and several SARS-CoV-2-naive healthy vaccine recipients made up the full study. In the study, cultures from other donors were sequenced using the Oncomine TCR Beta short-read assay on an Illumina iSeq 100. Findings and caveats that apply to the study as a whole: Clones induced by infection and clones induced by vaccination both contracted markedly at late timepoints after vaccination, which fits with T cell responses waning over time. Only a small number of convalescent patients were included, and no early post-infection timepoints were available, which limited the study. Among healthy vaccine recipients, nearly all vaccine-induced clones were SARS-CoV-2 mono-reactive, and just 1 of 255 was cross-reactive with common cold coronaviruses.

After 10 to 11 days of culture, CD4+ T cells were isolated with the EasySep CD4+ T cell isolation kit. Each participant got two doses of an mRNA SARS-CoV-2 vaccine, either BNT162b2 or mRNA-1273. The absence of prior SARS-CoV-2 infection in healthy vaccine recipients was confirmed by negative nucleocapsid antibodies before and after vaccination. On days 3 and 7, half of the culture medium was replaced with fresh IL-2-containing medium. Unless noted otherwise, every peptide stimulation condition was grown in triplicate wells. Using Ficoll-Paque Plus gradient centrifugation, PBMC were separated from whole blood and then either used fresh or cryopreserved at -140C. The QIAamp micro DNA kit was used to extract genomic DNA from the cultured CD4+ T cells. The library was obtained by the immunoSEQ multiplex PCR assay. DNA from the cultured, isolated CD4+ T cells was subjected to TCR beta CDR3 sequencing. Turning to the authors' computational methods: Non-productive TCR sequences were removed and reads were trimmed to the CDR3 region, keeping CDR3s of at least 7 amino acids. Antigen-specific clonotypes were identified using the MANAFEST web app by comparison of expansion in peptide wells against reference cultures. To count as positive, a clone had to show expansion at FDR<0.05 compared with the reference and with all other wells, an odds ratio above 5, and a frequency above 0.1% in two replicate wells. A clonotype was called cross-reactive if it was significantly expanded both in SARS-CoV-2 spike wells and in at least one common cold coronavirus spike condition. Levenshtein distance calculated with the stringdist R package was used to assess CDR3 similarity, and unrooted trees were constructed with ape in R 3.6.1. TCRdb re-hosts the immuneACCESS table, in-frame sequences only. Its copies lack some clones; in the studies checked, an unresolved V gene accounts for under half of them, and the cause for the rest is not known. That table gives V, J and clone size, and the DNA gave D and trimming. The sample profile shows approximately 70,000 clones; less than 75% of them were found once. Clones ranked in the top ten supply about 2% of the sample.

Trimming removed 5 bases from V and 0 bases from J, leaving 7 bases between the germline ends. Spanning cysteine to phenylalanine, the CDR3 consists of 13 amino acids. The kept DNA is CDR3 alone, 39 bases in frame from the first base. The germline V gene (reference sequence) supplies CDR1 SGHAT and CDR2 FQDESV. This clone was counted only a few times. It has no known antigen specificity. No base quality values were provided; no much bigger clone lies one nucleotide off. The TCR was taken from a human donor who received a COVID-19 vaccine. The chain couples TRBV11-1 to TRBJ1-1, with the D segment identity uncertain. The sequences come from CD4+ T cells from PBMCs cultured without peptide, collected after COVID-19 vaccination. The CDR3 region has the sequence CASSTQLNTEAFF. The DNA sequence is TGTGCCAGCAGCACTCAGCTGAACACTGAAGCTTTCTTT.